The sample holds a few counts of the clone carrying this T cell receptor beta chain. No antigen is known for it. This entry comes from a study of neurological immune-mediated disorders. Findings and caveats of the study: Phylogenetic grouping assigned the repertoires of 18 of 34 multiple sclerosis patients to a single related-CDR3 cluster, representing a possible signature.

5'RACE with 10-nucleotide random UMIs produced the cDNA. Via MiXCR, TCRdb re-called the 5' RACE reads, giving one row per CDR3 protein. This table has around 70,000 distinct CDR3 sequences, roughly 5.5% appearing once. The sequenced sample was PBMCs. The clonotype was recovered from a man younger than 30 with multiple sclerosis.

In DNA form, the CDR3 reads TGTGCCAGCAGCCCGGAGTCCCGGGACAGGGGGACACGTAATTCACCCCTCCACTTT. This translates into CASSPESRDRGTRNSPLHF. The chain employs TRBV7-7 and TRBJ1-6, with 11 bases fitting TRBD1. The germline V gene encodes CDR1 SSHAT and CDR2 FNYEAQ (reference sequence). The V gene end was trimmed by 5 bases and the J gene end by 6 bases; junction bases not matched to a gene: 15. This CDR3 is 19 amino acids long.